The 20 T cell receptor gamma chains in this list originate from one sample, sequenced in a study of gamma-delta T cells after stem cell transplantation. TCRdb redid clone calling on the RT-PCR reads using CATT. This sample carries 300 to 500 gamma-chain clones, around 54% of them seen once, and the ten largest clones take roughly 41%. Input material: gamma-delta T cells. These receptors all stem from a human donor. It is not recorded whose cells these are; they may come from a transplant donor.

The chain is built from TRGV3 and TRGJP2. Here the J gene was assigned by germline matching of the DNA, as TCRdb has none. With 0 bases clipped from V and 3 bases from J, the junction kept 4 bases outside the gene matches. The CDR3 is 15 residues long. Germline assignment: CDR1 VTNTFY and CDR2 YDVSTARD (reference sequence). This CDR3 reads CATWDRRRSDWIKTF. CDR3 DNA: TGTGCCACCTGGGACAGGCGTCGTAGTGATTGGATCAAGACGTTT.

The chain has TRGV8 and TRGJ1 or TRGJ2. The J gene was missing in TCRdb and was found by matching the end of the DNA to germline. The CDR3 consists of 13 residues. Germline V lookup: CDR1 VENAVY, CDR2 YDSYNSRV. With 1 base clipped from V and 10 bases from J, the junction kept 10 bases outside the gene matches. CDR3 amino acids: CATWDRYLGKKLF. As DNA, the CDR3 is TGTGCCACCTGGGATAGATATCTGGGAAAGAAACTCTTT.

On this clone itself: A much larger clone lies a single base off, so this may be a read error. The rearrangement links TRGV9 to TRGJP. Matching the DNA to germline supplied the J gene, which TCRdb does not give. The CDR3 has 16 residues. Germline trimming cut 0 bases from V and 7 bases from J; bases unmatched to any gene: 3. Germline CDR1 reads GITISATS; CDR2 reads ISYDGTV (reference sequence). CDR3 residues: CALWEVHELGKKIKVF. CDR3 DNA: TGTGCCTTGTGGGAGGTGCACGAGTTGGGCAAAAAAATCAAGGTATTT.

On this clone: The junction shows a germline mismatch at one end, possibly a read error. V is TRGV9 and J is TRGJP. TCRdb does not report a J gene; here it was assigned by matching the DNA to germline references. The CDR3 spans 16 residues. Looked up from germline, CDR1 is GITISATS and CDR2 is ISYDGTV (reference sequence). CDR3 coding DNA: TGTGCCTTGTGGGAGGTGCGGGAGTTGGGCAAAAAAAACAAGGTATTT. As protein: CALWEVRELGKKNKVF.

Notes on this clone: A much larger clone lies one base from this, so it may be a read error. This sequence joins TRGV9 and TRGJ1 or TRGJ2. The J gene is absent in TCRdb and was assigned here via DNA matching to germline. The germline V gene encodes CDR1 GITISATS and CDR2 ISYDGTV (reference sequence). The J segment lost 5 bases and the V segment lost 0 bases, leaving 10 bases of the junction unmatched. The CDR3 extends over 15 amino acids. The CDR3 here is CALWEVLNHNYKKLF. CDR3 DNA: TGTGCCTTGTGGGAGGTGTTAAATCATAATTATAAGAAACTCTTT.

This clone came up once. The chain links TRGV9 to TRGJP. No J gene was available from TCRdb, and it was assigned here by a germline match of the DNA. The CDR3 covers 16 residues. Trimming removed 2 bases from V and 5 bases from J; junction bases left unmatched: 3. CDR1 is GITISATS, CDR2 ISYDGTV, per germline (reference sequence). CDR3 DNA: TGTGCCTTGTGGGAGGCGGAAGAGTTGGGCAAAAAAATCAAGGTATTT. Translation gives CALWEAEELGKKIKVF.

The CDR3 DNA reads TGTGCCACCTGGAGAAATTATAAGAAACTCTTT. Encoded protein: CATWRNYKKLF. V is TRGV4 and J is TRGJ1 or TRGJ2. The J gene, absent from TCRdb, was called here by matching the DNA to germline. Germline V lookup: CDR1 EGSTGY, CDR2 YDSYTSSV. This CDR3 spans 11 amino acids. The V segment lost 6 bases and the J segment 5 bases; nucleotides outside the gene matches: 4.

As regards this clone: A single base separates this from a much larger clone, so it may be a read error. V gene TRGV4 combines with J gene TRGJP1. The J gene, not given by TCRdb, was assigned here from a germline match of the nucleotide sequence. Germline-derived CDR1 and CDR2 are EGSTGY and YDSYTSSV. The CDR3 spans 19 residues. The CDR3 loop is CANWDGVEVLNFTGWFKIF. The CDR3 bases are TGTGCCAACTGGGATGGGGTAGAAGTCCTTAATTTTACTGGTTGGTTCAAGATATTT.

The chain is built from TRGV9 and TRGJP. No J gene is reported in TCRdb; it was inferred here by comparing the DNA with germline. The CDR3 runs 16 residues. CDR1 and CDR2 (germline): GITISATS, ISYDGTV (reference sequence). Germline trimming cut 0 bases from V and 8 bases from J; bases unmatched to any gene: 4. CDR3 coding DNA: TGTGCCTTGTGGGAGGTGCATAAGTTGGGCAAAAAAATCAAGGTATTT. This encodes CALWEVHKLGKKIKVF.

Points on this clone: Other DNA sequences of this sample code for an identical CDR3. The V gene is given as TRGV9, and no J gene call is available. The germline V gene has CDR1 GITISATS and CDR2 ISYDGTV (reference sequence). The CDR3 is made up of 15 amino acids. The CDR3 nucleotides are TGTGCCTTGTGGGAGGTGGGGGGGAGGTATTATAAGAAACTATTT. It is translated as CALWEVGGRYYKKLF.

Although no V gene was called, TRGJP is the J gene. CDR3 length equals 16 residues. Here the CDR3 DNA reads TGTGCCTTGTGGGAGGATAGGGAGTTGGGCAAAAAAATCAAGGTATTT. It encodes CALWEDRELGKKIKVF.

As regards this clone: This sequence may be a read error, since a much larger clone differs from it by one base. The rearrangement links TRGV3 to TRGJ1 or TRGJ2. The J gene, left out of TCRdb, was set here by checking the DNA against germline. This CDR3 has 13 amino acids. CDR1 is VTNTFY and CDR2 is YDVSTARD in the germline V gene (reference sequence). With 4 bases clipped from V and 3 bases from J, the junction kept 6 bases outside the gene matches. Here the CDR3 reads CATWEASYYKKLF. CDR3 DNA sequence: TGTGCCACCTGGGAGGCTTCTTATTATAAGAAACTCTTT.

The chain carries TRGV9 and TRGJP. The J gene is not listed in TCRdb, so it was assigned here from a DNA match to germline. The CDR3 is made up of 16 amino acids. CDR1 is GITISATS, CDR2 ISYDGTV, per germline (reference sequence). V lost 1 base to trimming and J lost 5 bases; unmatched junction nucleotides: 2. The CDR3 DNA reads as TGTGCCTTGTGGGAGGTAGAAGAGTTGGGCAAAAAAATCAAGGTATTT. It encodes CALWEVEELGKKIKVF.

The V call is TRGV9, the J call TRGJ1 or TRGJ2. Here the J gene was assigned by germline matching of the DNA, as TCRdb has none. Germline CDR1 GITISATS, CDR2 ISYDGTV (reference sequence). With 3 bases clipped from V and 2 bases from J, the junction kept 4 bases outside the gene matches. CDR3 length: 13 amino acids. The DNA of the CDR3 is TGTGCCTTGTGGGAGCACGATTATTATAAGAAACTCTTT. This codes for CALWEHDYYKKLF.

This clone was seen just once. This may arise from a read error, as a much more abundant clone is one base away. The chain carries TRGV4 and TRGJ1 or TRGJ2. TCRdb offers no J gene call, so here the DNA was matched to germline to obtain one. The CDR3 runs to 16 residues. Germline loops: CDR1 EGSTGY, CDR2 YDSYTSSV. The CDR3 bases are TGTGCCGCCTGGGATGGGCGAACCTTCGGGTATTATAAGAAACTCTTT. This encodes CAAWDGRTFGYYKKLF.

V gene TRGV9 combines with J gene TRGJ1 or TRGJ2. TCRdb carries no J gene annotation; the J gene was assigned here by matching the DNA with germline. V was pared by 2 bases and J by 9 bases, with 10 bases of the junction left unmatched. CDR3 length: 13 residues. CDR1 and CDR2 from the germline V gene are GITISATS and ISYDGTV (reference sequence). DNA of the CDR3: TGTGCCTTGTGGGAGGAATACATGATTAAGAAACTCTTT. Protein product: CALWEEYMIKKLF.

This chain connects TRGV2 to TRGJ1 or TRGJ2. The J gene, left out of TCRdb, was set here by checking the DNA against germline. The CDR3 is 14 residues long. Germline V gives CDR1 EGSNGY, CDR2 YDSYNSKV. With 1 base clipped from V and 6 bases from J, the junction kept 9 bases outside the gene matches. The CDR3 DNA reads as TGTGCCACCTGGGACGGAAACGGGGTTTATAAGAAACTCTTT. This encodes CATWDGNGVYKKLF.

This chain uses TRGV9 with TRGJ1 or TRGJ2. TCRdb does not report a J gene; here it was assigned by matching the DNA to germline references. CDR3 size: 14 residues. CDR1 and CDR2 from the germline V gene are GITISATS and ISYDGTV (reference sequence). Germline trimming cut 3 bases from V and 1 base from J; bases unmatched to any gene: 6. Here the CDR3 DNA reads TGTGCCTTGTGGGAGCGGACAAATTATTATAAGAAACTCTTT. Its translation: CALWERTNYYKKLF.

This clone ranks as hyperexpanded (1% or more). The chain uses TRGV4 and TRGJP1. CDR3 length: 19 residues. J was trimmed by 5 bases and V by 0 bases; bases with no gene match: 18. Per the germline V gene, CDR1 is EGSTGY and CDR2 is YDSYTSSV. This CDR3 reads CATWDGVEVLNFTGWFKIF. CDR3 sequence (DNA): TGTGCCACCTGGGATGGGGTAGAAGTCCTTAATTTTACTGGTTGGTTCAAGATATTT.

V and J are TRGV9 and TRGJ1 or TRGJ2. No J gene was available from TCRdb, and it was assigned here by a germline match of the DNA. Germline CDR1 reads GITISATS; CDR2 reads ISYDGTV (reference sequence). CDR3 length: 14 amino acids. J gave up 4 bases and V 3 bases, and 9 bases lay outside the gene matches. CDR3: CALWETRGYYKKLF. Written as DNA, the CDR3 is TGTGCCTTGTGGGAGACACGTGGGTATTATAAGAAACTCTTT.